What follows is one T cell receptor (beta chain) and its context. Assay: immunoSEQ multiplex PCR; the TCRdb copy retains only in-frame clones and omits some. Found here are under 15,000 clones, about 91% of them singletons; the top ten hold about 8%. The CDR3 is 13 amino acids. The germline V gene has CDR1 LNHDA and CDR2 SQIVND (reference sequence). Trimming at V came to 8 bases and at J to 7 bases, leaving 8 bases not matched to a gene. The data are from a study of T cell changes during pregnancy in multiple sclerosis. Source: CD8+ T cells from peripheral blood mononuclear cells, taken in the second trimester of pregnancy. The chain carries TRBV19 and TRBJ2-1; 7 bases are a match to TRBD2. This TCR came from a female donor in good health, enrolled as a control in a pregnancy study. The CDR3 DNA is TGTGCCAGTGGGGAGGGCGAGAATAATGAGCAGTTCTTC. This translates into CASGEGENNEQFF.